Sequencing of this T cell receptor beta chain was carried out in a study of blood T cell repertoires in COVID-19 (dated by TCRdb to about 2020). Study-wide context: Samples from collaborators originated in the United States, Italy and Spain and spanned both the acute and convalescent phases of COVID-19. The prospective study material was composed of cDNA or gDNA derived from T cells, B-cell-depleted T cells, or PBMCs. Subjects who had been exposed to COVID-19, were actively infected with it, or had recovered from it provided the deeply sampled blood TCRbeta repertoires that made up the dataset. The repertoires were released in a freely available public database meant as a resource for research on the immune response to SARS-CoV-2. The samples were drawn from the first 160 participants of the ongoing ImmuneRACE study and from 950 to 1,500 subjects provided by 6 global collaborators. Sample metadata almost always included a de-identified subject ID, COVID-19 status, age in years and sex. HLA class I and class II types, where available, came from metadata supplied by the sample provider rather than from assay-based typing. What the authors observed across the whole study: Clinical and demographic metadata were provided uncurated, with the amount varying by source and participant.

TCRbeta CDR3 regions were amplified from genomic DNA by means of the immunoSEQ Assay, a bias-controlled multiplex PCR. Concerning the study's data processing: Within the assay, amplification of reference gene primers was used to estimate how many nucleated cells each sample contained. To quantify the absolute abundance of each unique TCRbeta CDR3 rearrangement, sequence reads were collapsed and filtered. Productive Simpson clonality was computed per sample as the square root of Simpson's diversity index over productive rearrangements. The clones in this table, taken by TCRdb from immuneACCESS, are in-frame only. Not every clone is retained; where verified, under half of the shortfall comes from an unresolved V gene, and the cause of the rest is unknown. The D gene and trimming were derived from the DNA, and the V and J assignments and clone size from that table. This sample lists under 300,000 clones; around 85% were detected once. Roughly 10% of the sample is taken by the ten largest.

CDR1 and CDR2, looked up from the germline V gene (reference sequence), are LNHDA and SQIVND. V is clipped by 7 bases and J by 5 bases, and the sequence between their germline boundaries is 23 bases long. The CDR3 goes from the cysteine to the phenylalanine over 16 residues. Only CDR3 DNA remains: 48 bases, in frame from the first base. With respect to this clone: Its specific antigen is unknown. Base qualities are not recorded, but no much larger clone differs from it by a single base.

Each collaborating institution followed its own protocols to collect whole blood in K2EDTA tubes. Collaborator samples were shipped for TCRbeta analysis as frozen whole blood, isolated PBMCs, or DNA extracted from either sample type. The rearrangement combines TRBV19 with TRBJ1-1; perhaps TRBD1 is the D gene, with 5 bases matching. Sequenced sample: peripheral blood. This TCR was sampled from a woman aged 80 or over with acute or convalescent COVID-19. CDR3 region: CASNREGGHHPTEAFF. The nucleotides read TGTGCCAGTAATAGGGAGGGCGGACACCATCCTACTGAAGCTTTCTTT.